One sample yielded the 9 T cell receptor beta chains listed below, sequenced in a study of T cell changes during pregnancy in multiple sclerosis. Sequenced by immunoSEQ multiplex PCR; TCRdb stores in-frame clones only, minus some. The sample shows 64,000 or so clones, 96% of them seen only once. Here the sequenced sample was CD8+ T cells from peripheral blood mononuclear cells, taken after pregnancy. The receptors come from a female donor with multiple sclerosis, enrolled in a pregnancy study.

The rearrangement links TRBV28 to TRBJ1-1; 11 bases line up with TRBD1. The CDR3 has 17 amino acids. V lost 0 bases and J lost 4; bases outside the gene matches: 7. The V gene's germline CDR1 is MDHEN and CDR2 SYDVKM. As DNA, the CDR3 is TGTGCCAGCAGTTTATGGAGGACAGGGGGCGAGGTCACTGAAGCTTTCTTT. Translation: CASSLWRTGGEVTEAFF.

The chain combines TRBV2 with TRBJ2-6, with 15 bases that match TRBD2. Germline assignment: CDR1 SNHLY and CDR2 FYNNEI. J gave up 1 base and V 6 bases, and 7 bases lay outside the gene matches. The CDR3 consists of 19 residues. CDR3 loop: CASSDPGTSGRSGANVLTF. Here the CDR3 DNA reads TGTGCCAGCAGCGACCCCGGGACTAGCGGGAGGTCTGGGGCCAACGTCCTGACTTTC.

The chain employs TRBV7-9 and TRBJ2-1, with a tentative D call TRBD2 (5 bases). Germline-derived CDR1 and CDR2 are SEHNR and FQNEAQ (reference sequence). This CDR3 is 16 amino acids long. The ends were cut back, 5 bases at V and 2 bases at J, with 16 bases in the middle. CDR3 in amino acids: CASSPDGGRTYNEQFF. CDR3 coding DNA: TGTGCCAGCAGCCCAGATGGAGGTCGGACCTACAATGAGCAGTTCTTC.

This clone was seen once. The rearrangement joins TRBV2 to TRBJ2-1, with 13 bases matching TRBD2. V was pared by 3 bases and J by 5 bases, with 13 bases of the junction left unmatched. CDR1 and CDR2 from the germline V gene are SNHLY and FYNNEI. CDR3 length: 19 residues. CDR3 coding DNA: TGTGCCAGCAGTGACCCCACCAAAACTAGCGGGAGGGCCAACAATGAGCAGTTCTTC. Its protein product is CASSDPTKTSGRANNEQFF.

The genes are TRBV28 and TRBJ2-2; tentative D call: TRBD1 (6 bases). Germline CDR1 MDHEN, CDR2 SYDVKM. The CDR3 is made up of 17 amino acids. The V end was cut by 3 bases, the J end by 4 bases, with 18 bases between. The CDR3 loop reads CASSFSIGDTATGELFF. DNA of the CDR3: TGTGCCAGCAGTTTTTCAATTGGGGACACAGCCACCGGGGAGCTGTTTTTT.

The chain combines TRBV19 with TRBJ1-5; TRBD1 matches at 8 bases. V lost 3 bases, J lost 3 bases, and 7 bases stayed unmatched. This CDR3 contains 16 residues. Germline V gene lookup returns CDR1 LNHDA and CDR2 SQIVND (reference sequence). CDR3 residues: CASSIRTGRLNQPQHF. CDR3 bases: TGTGCCAGTAGTATTCGGACAGGGCGGCTCAATCAGCCCCAGCATTTT.

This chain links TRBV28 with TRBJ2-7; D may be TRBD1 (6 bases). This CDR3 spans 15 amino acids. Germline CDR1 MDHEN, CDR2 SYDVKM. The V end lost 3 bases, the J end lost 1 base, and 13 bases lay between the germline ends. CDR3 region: CASSLQGSLSYEQYF. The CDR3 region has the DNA TGTGCCAGCAGTTTGCAGGGGTCCCTTTCCTACGAGCAGTACTTC.

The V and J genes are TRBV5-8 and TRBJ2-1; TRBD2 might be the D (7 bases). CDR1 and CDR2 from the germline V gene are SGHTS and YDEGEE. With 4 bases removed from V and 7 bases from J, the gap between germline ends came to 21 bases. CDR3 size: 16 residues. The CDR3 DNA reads TGTGCCAGCAGCCCCTTTGGGGGCGGGAGTAAGAATGAGCAGTTCTTC. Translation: CASSPFGGGSKNEQFF.

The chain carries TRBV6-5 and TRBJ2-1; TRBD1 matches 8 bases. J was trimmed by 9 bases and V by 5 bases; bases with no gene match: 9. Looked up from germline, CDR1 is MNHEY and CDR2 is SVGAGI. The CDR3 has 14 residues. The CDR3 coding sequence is TGTGCCAGCAGTCCGGGACAGGAGATGGTTGAGCAGTTCTTC. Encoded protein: CASSPGQEMVEQFF.